Ten or more counts support the clone carrying this TCR beta chain. One junction end does not reproduce the germline sequence, and a read error may be involved. The entry originates in a study of regulatory T cells in long-lasting Graves disease. Sample time point: newly diagnosed GD, antithyroid drugs for less than 3 months. Following extraction of RNA from PBMCs, that RNA was used to make the TCR library. Combining iRepertoire HTBI primers with Arm-PCR of CDR3 regions, the authors built TCR beta libraries. MiXCR was run by TCRdb on the multiplex PCR reads, yielding one entry per CDR3 protein. This sample has 520,000 or so distinct CDR3 sequences, with around 11% found just once. CDR3 size: 9 residues. The germline V gene encodes CDR1 SQVTM and CDR2 ANQGSEA. These records were also assigned to another study, of T cells in Graves' hyperthyroidism and ophthalmopathy.

The sample here was peripheral blood mononuclear cells (PBMCs), taken at new diagnosis, from a patient treated with antithyroid drugs. The clonotype was recovered from a woman aged 25 to 39 with Graves disease. V usage is TRBV29-1 and J usage is TRBJ2-7; no reliable D call. The CDR3 region has the DNA TGCAGCGTTGTTGGTTTGGCAGTCTTC. Protein sequence: CSVVGLAVF.